What follows are 10 T cell receptor beta chains derived from one specimen sequenced in a study of T cell responses to AZD1222 COVID-19 vaccine (dated by TCRdb to 2020 to 2023). The time point tag for this specimen amounts to: baseline before first vaccination. Library creation used the immunoSEQ multiplex PCR assay. This is the immuneACCESS table as TCRdb keeps it, with only in-frame sequences that have V and J called. A part of the clones is gone; compared with another copy, unresolved V genes explain less than half, and the rest is unexplained. This sample holds 100,000 to 150,000 clones; more than 70% were observed only once. In total, the top ten clones hold 4.2% of the sample. This specimen was peripheral blood, taken on day 0 of AZD1222 vaccination. These receptors were obtained from an adult in good health.

The rearrangement joins TRBV3-1 (or the pseudogene TRBV3-2) to TRBJ2-5; tentatively, D is TRBD2 (5 bases). CDR1 is LGHDT and CDR2 is YNNKEL in the germline V gene (reference sequence). This CDR3 has 14 amino acids. Trimming took off 3 bases at V and 5 bases at J, with 13 bases between the two ends. The CDR3 coding sequence is TGTGCCAGCAGCCAGACGCGGGTTGGGGAGACCCAGTACTTC. Protein sequence: CASSQTRVGETQYF.

This clone was seen a single time. This chain uses TRBV5-1 with TRBJ1-3, with 9 positions matching TRBD1. Germline V lookup: CDR1 SGHRS, CDR2 YFSETQ. The length of the CDR3 is 16 residues. Trimming cost V 0 bases and J 0 bases; bases outside gene matches: 1. CDR3 sequence (DNA): TGCGCCAGCAGCTTGGGGACAGGGGACTCTGGAAACACCATATATTTT. Translated, it gives CASSLGTGDSGNTIYF.

The V and J genes are TRBV9 and TRBJ2-1, with no clear D. Germline CDR1 SGDLS, CDR2 YYNGEE. The CDR3 spans 15 residues. V lost 3 bases to trimming and J lost 4 bases, with 14 bases between them. The CDR3 DNA reads TGTGCCAGCAGCGCCTACAGTTACGAGTACAATGAGCAGTTCTTC. It specifies CASSAYSYEYNEQFF.

The rearrangement links TRBV7-9 to TRBJ1-4; no definite D call. V lost 5 bases to trimming and J lost 8 bases, with 15 bases between them. This CDR3 contains 14 residues. Germline CDR1 SEHNR, CDR2 FQNEAQ (reference sequence). In nucleotides, the CDR3 is TGTGCCAGCAGCAACGAAGACCGACGGGAAAAACTGTTTTTT. Its translation is CASSNEDRREKLFF.

The CDR3 region has the DNA TGTGCCAGTAGTATTAATAGCGGGAGCCAGCATGAGCAGTTCTTC. Translated, it gives CASSINSGSQHEQFF. The J gene is TRBJ2-1, the V gene TRBV19; the match to TRBD2 covers 9 bases. Germline V gene sequence: CDR1 LNHDA, CDR2 SQIVND (reference sequence). The V and J ends lost 3 bases and 8 bases, in that order; junction bases with no gene match: 8. The CDR3 spans 15 residues.

The chain carries TRBV7-2 and TRBJ1-5, with no clear D. The CDR3 sequence is 14 residues long. V lost 1 base and J lost 5, with 9 bases in between. The germline V gene encodes CDR1 SGHTA and CDR2 FQGNSA. CDR3 amino acids: CASSLVKGDQPQHF. The CDR3 DNA reads TGTGCCAGCAGCTTAGTGAAGGGTGATCAGCCCCAGCATTTT.

This clone appeared once. The V call is TRBV7-8, the J call TRBJ1-3, with TRBD1 matching 9 bases. In germline, CDR1 is SGHVS, CDR2 FQNEAQ. The CDR3 is 14 amino acids. V lost 5 bases and J lost 4; bases outside the gene matches: 3. The CDR3 DNA reads as TGTGCCAGCAGCAGGACAGGGGTCGGAAACACCATATATTTT. Protein: CASSRTGVGNTIYF.

The chain links TRBV24-1 to TRBJ2-2; D remains unclear. The germline V gene encodes CDR1 KGHDR and CDR2 SFDVKD. The CDR3 runs to 15 residues. The V end was cut by 3 bases, the J end by 1 base, with 8 bases between. CDR3 residues: CATSDTDGNTGELFF. The CDR3, as DNA: TGTGCCACCAGTGATACAGACGGGAACACCGGGGAGCTGTTTTTT.

The J gene is TRBJ1-5, the V gene TRBV6-6; D is undetermined. V lost 6 bases and J lost 3, with 15 bases in between. CDR3 length: 15 residues. Germline values: CDR1 MNHNY, CDR2 SVGAGI (reference sequence). The CDR3 nucleotides read TGTGCCAGCAGATTGGATTCTCGTGACAATCAGCCCCAGCATTTT. Translated: CASRLDSRDNQPQHF.

The chain joins TRBV5-1 to TRBJ2-7; D is uncertain. The CDR3 totals 11 residues. The ends were cut back, 7 bases at V and 3 bases at J, with 8 bases in the middle. CDR1 is SGHRS, CDR2 YFSETQ, per germline. The CDR3 region has the DNA TGCGCCAGCTCATGGGGCTACGAGCAGTACTTC. This translates into CASSWGYEQYF.